This TCR beta chain was found in a study of identical twins. Germline lookup yields CDR1 ENHRY and CDR2 SYGVKD. With 4 bases clipped from V and 7 bases from J, the junction kept 6 bases outside the gene matches. The length of the CDR3 is 14 residues. MiXCR, run by TCRdb on the 5' RACE reads, gives a single entry per CDR3 protein. Seen here are more than 400,000 distinct CDR3 sequences, around 15% observed once, and the top ten hold about 0.47%. The table lists this clonotype with many counts. The sample was also linked to a second study, of yellow fever vaccine responses in identical twins.

The source of this sequence is a woman aged 18 to 35 in good health. The chain combines TRBV10-3 with TRBJ2-1; TRBD2 agrees at 8 bases. The sequencing sample was made of CD4+ T cells sorted from blood. DNA for the CDR3: TGTGCCATCAGTGGGGTAGCGGGAATAAATGAGCAGTTCTTC. Its protein product is CAISGVAGINEQFF.